Shown below are 20 T cell receptor beta chains from a single sample sequenced in a study of cytomegalovirus exposure and HLA in healthy donors. TCRdb's copy holds only in-frame clones and misses some; the assay was immunoSEQ multiplex PCR. The repertoire includes roughly 100,000 clones, 70% to 90% of them detected once, and about 4% sits in the top ten. Source material: PBMCs. The source is a woman aged 18-30 years in good health and CMV-seropositive.

The chain recombines TRBV10-3 with TRBJ2-7; weak D call: TRBD1 (5 bases). V lost 4 bases and J 0 bases, leaving 7 bases between the germline ends. This CDR3 has 13 amino acids. Germline CDR1 reads ENHRY; CDR2 reads SYGVKD. The CDR3 spells CAISGTFSYEQYF. The CDR3 nucleotides read TGTGCCATCAGTGGGACATTCTCCTACGAGCAGTACTTC.

The chain links TRBV19 to TRBJ2-3, with D unclear. CDR1 LNHDA and CDR2 SQIVND come from the germline V gene (reference sequence). Trimming removed 5 bases from V and 2 bases from J, with 11 bases in between. The CDR3 contains 14 residues. CDR3 nucleotide sequence: TGTGCCAGTAGTTCGGCGGCGGACACAGATACGCAGTATTTT. This translates into CASSSAADTDTQYF.

The V gene is TRBV5-4, the J gene TRBJ2-1, with no clear D. CDR3 length equals 15 residues. Deletions cut 1 base from V and 0 bases from J, with 8 bases between. From germline, CDR1 is SGHNT and CDR2 YYREEE (reference sequence). The CDR3: CASSLPGSSYNEQFF. DNA of the CDR3: TGTGCCAGCAGCTTGCCCGGTAGCTCCTACAATGAGCAGTTCTTC.

The chain employs TRBV7-9 and TRBJ2-1, with 8 positions matching TRBD2. The CDR3 is made up of 15 amino acids. The J segment lost 9 bases and the V segment lost 1 base, leaving 8 bases of the junction unmatched. CDR1 and CDR2 (germline): SEHNR, FQNEAQ (reference sequence). The CDR3 region is CASSLEAGASGEQFF. The DNA of the CDR3 is TGTGCCAGCAGCTTAGAAGCGGGGGCCTCTGGTGAGCAGTTCTTC.

CDR3 protein: CASSFQAARELFF. For the CDR3, the DNA is TGTGCCAGCAGCTTCCAGGCCGCTAGGGAGCTGTTTTTT. The genes are TRBV13 and TRBJ2-2; D remains ambiguous. Deletions cut 3 bases from V and 9 bases from J, with 11 bases between. This CDR3 is built from 13 residues. Germline CDR1 reads PRHDT; CDR2 reads FYEKMQ (reference sequence). The full variable domain, its missing parts supplied by reference TRBV13 and TRBJ2-2, is AAGVIQSPRHLIKEKRETATLKCYPIPRHDTVYWYQQGPGQDPQFLISFYEKMQSDKGSIPDRFSAQQFSDYHSELNMSSLELGDSALYFCASSFQAARELFFGEGSRLTVL.

The chain carries TRBV5-1 and TRBJ2-7, with D possibly TRBD1 on 6 matching bases. V was clipped by 2 bases and J by 7 bases, with 13 bases between them. From germline, CDR1 is SGHRS and CDR2 YFSETQ. The CDR3 runs 13 residues. The CDR3 loop reads CASSFGTSWEQYF. CDR3 nucleotide sequence: TGCGCCAGCAGCTTTGGGACATCCTGGGAGCAGTACTTC.

CDR3 in amino acids: CASSRLAVDNEQFF. The CDR3 DNA reads as TGTGCCAGCTCACGGCTAGCGGTGGACAATGAGCAGTTCTTC. V usage is TRBV18 and J usage is TRBJ2-1, with TRBD2 identical over 7 bases. CDR1 KGHSH and CDR2 LQKENI come from the germline V gene. The V segment lost 4 bases and the J segment 5 bases; nucleotides outside the gene matches: 5. The CDR3 extends over 14 amino acids.

The chain has TRBV28 and TRBJ2-1; 7 bases line up with TRBD1. The CDR3 loop spans 16 amino acids. Germline CDR1 reads MDHEN; CDR2 reads SYDVKM. Germline trimming cut 3 bases from V and 5 bases from J; bases unmatched to any gene: 10. The CDR3 DNA sequence: TGTGCCAGCAGTTTGTTGGGACAGTCCACGGACAATGAGCAGTTCTTC. Its protein is CASSLLGQSTDNEQFF.

The genes are TRBV27 and TRBJ2-2, with D perhaps TRBD2 (5 bases). This CDR3 contains 14 residues. Germline V gene lookup returns CDR1 MNHEY and CDR2 SMNVEV (reference sequence). V lost 8 bases, J lost 2 bases, and 12 bases lay in between. CDR3 sequence reads: CASQIGGNTGELFF. DNA for the CDR3: TGTGCCAGCCAGATCGGAGGTAACACCGGGGAGCTGTTTTTT.

The chain has TRBV2 and TRBJ1-3; a possible D gene is TRBD1 (5 bases). The CDR3 has 13 residues. From germline, CDR1 is SNHLY and CDR2 FYNNEI. V lost 6 bases, J lost 4 bases, and 10 bases lay in between. This CDR3 is CASRPYRGNTIYF. The CDR3, as DNA: TGTGCCAGCAGGCCATACAGGGGAAACACCATATATTTT. Full variable domain (rest looked up from reference TRBV2 and TRBJ1-3): EPEVTQTPSHQVTQMGQEVILRCVPISNHLYFYWYRQILGQKVEFLVSFYNNEISEKSEIFDDQFSVERPDGSNFTLKIRSTKLEDSAMYFCASRPYRGNTIYFGEGSWLTVV.

The gene calls are TRBV28 and TRBJ2-7, with 8 bases fitting TRBD1. The CDR3 has 14 amino acids. Germline loops: CDR1 MDHEN, CDR2 SYDVKM. The J segment lost 2 bases and the V segment lost 2 bases, leaving 2 bases of the junction unmatched. The CDR3 DNA sequence: TGTGCCAGCAGTTTAGGGACAGGCACCTACGAGCAGTACTTC. Protein product: CASSLGTGTYEQYF. Looking up the rest from reference TRBV28 and TRBJ2-7 gives the full variable domain: DVKVTQSSRYLVKRTGEKVFLECVQDMDHENMFWYRQDPGLGLRLIYFSYDVKMKEKGDIPEGYSVSREKKERFSLILESASTNQTSMYLCASSLGTGTYEQYFGPGTRLTVT.

The J gene is TRBJ2-1, the V gene TRBV19; TRBD2 agrees at 10 bases. Trimming took 0 bases from V and 10 from J; bases not matched to a gene: 6. The CDR3 has 15 residues. CDR1 LNHDA and CDR2 SQIVND come from the germline V gene (reference sequence). CDR3 sequence (DNA): TGTGCCAGTAGTATAGATGAGCGGGAGGGCGGGGAGCAGTTCTTC. It is translated as CASSIDEREGGEQFF.

The V call is TRBV7-9, the J call TRBJ2-7, with 7 bases matching TRBD1. The CDR3 length is 14 residues. Unmatched junction bases numbered 7, after V lost 5 bases and J lost 3 bases. CDR1 SEHNR and CDR2 FQNEAQ come from the germline V gene (reference sequence). The CDR3 coding sequence is TGTGCCAGCAGCCCCCGGGACAGAATCTACGAGCAGTACTTC. It encodes CASSPRDRIYEQYF.

This rearrangement joins TRBV9 to TRBJ2-6; D is ambiguous. This CDR3 is 13 amino acids long. Germline V gene data show CDR1 as SGDLS and CDR2 as YYNGEE. Between the trimmed V and J ends, which lost 5 bases and 1 base, there was a span of 4 bases. CDR3 protein: CASRESGANVLTF. In nucleotides, the CDR3 is TGTGCCAGCAGGGAGTCTGGGGCCAACGTCCTGACTTTC.

This chain joins TRBV7-6 and TRBJ1-1; D not certain. CDR1 and CDR2 from the germline V gene are SGHVS and FNYEAQ. The CDR3 is 14 amino acids. Trimming cost V 4 bases and J 1 base, with 10 bases left between them. CDR3 loop: CASSSNRENTEAFF. The CDR3 region has the DNA TGTGCCAGCAGCTCAAACCGGGAGAACACTGAAGCTTTCTTT.

The chain has TRBV7-6 and TRBJ1-2; tentatively, D is TRBD1 (5 bases). The CDR3 has 13 residues. Germline V gene sequence: CDR1 SGHVS, CDR2 FNYEAQ. With 5 bases removed from V and 4 bases from J, the gap between germline ends came to 11 bases. The CDR3 region has the DNA TGTGCCAGCAGCCCGGACAAGGGCTATGGCTACACCTTC. This gives the protein CASSPDKGYGYTF.

V gene TRBV4-1 combines with J gene TRBJ1-5; no reliable D call. Trimming took off 2 bases at V and 0 bases at J, with 11 bases between the two ends. Germline values: CDR1 MGHRA, CDR2 YSYEKL. CDR3 length equals 16 residues. The CDR3 coding sequence is TGCGCCAGCAGCCAACCAAGAGGAGGTAGCAATCAGCCCCAGCATTTT. Translating it yields CASSQPRGGSNQPQHF.

The count of this clone is one. CDR3 loop: CASSLDQGTRFYYEQYF. DNA for the CDR3: TGTGCCAGCAGCTTAGATCAGGGGACAAGGTTCTACTACGAGCAGTACTTC. This chain links TRBV11-3 with TRBJ2-7, with D possibly matching TRBD1 (6 bases). Trimming removed 0 bases at V and 3 bases at J, with 18 bases between. The CDR3 spans 17 residues. Germline CDR1 SGHNT, CDR2 YENEEA.

The V and J genes are TRBV28 and TRBJ1-5, with unresolved D. Germline V gives CDR1 MDHEN, CDR2 SYDVKM. This CDR3 comprises 15 residues. V was clipped by 3 bases and J by 4 bases, with 13 bases between them. Here the CDR3 reads CASSFSGDSNQPQHF. CDR3 bases: TGTGCCAGCAGTTTTTCGGGAGATAGTAATCAGCCCCAGCATTTT. Variable domain in full (rest from reference TRBV28 and TRBJ1-5): DVKVTQSSRYLVKRTGEKVFLECVQDMDHENMFWYRQDPGLGLRLIYFSYDVKMKEKGDIPEGYSVSREKKERFSLILESASTNQTSMYLCASSFSGDSNQPQHFGDGTRLSIL.

This clone was seen a single time. The rearrangement uses TRBV6-5 and TRBJ2-5; tentatively, D is TRBD2 (5 bases). V dropped 2 bases and J dropped 5 bases, with 15 bases sitting between them. The CDR3 is 15 amino acids. Germline values: CDR1 MNHEY, CDR2 SVGAGI. For the CDR3, the DNA is TGTGCCAGCAGTTACGAGGCTGGACCTAGCGAGACCCAGTACTTC. This gives the protein CASSYEAGPSETQYF.